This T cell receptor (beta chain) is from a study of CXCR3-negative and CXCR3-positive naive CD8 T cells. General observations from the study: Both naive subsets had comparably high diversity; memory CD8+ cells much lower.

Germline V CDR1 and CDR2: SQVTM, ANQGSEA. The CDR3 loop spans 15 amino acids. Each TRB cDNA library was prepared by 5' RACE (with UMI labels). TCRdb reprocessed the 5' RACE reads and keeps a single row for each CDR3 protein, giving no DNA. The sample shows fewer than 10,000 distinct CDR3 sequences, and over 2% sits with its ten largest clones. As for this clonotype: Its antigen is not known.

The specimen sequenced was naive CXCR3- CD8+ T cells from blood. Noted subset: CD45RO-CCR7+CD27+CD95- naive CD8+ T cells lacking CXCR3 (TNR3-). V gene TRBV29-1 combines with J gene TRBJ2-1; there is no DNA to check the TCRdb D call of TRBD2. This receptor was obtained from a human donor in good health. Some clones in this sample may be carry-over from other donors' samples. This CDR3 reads CSVEDKTSLGDEQFF.